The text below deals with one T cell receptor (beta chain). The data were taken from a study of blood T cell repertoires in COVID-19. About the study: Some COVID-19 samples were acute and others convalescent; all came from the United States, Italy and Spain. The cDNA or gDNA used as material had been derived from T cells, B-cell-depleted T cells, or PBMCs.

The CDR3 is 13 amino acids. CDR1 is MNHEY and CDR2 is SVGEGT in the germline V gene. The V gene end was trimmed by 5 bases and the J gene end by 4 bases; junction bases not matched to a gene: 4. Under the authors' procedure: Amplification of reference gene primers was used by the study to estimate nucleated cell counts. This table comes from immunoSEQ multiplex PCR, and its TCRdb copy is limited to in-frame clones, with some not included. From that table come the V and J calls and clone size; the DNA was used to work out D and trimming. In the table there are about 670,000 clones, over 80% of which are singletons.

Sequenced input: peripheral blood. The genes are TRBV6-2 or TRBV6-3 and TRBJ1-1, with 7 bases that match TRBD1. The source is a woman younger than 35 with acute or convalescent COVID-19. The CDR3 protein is CASSDREVTEAFF. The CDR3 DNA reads TGTGCCAGCAGTGACAGGGAGGTCACTGAAGCTTTCTTT.